Listed below are T cell receptor beta chains from one sample, sequenced in a study of breast tumors, draining lymph nodes, adjacent tissues. TCRdb reprocessed the multiplex PCR reads with MiXCR, giving one entry per CDR3 protein. The repertoire holds approximately 170,000 distinct CDR3 sequences, 33% seen once, with approximately 4.3% in the top ten. The sequenced sample consisted of axillary lymph node tissue. The source is a female donor with breast cancer. Some clones in this sample may be carry-over from other donors' samples. Each CDR3 is given with its conserved first and last residue. The D gene is left open where the match is weak. Clone size is not always given. Where it is, it says once, few, many or a class for expanded clones.

j_gene,abundance,len,v_gene,d_gene,CDR3aa,CDR3nt
TRBJ2-7,few,15,TRBV18,TRBD2,CASSPKRGNSYEQYF,TGTGCCAGCTCCCCGAAGCGGGGCAACTCCTACGAGCAGTACTTC
TRBJ1-2,few,13,TRBV6-1,.,CASSTTELYGYTF,TGTGCCAGCAGTACCACAGAGTTATATGGCTACACCTTC
TRBJ1-5,many,12,TRBV24-1,.,CATSDSGQPQHF,TGTGCCACCAGTGATTCGGGTCAGCCCCAGCATTTT
TRBJ2-2,.,13,TRBV24-1,TRBD2,CATSGGRPGELFF,TGTGCCACCAGTGGCGGGAGGCCCGGGGAGCTGTTTTTT
TRBJ2-1,many,15,TRBV7-8,TRBD2,CASSVPSGGGKEQFF,TGTGCCAGCAGCGTGCCTAGCGGGGGGGGGAAGGAGCAGTTCTTC
TRBJ1-5,.,18,TRBV3-1,.,CASSLKSPMAGMGQPQHF,TGTGCCAGCAGCCTTAAATCCCCTATGGCGGGGATGGGGCAGCCCCAGCATTTT
TRBJ2-7,few,15,TRBV6-1,TRBD2,CASRGWERESLEQYF,TGTGCCAGCAGGGGGTGGGAGCGGGAGTCCCTCGAGCAGTACTTC
TRBJ2-2,.,17,TRBV6-6,TRBD1,CASSSSGQGAGTGELFF,TGTGCCAGCAGTTCCTCCGGACAGGGGGCTGGCACCGGGGAGCTGTTTTTT
TRBJ2-7,.,14,TRBV27,.,CASSWRALSYEQYF,TGTGCCAGCAGTTGGCGGGCACTGTCCTACGAGCAGTACTTC
TRBJ2-7,many,14,TRBV2,TRBD1,CASSDRERGYEQYF,TGTGCCAGCAGCGACAGGGAAAGAGGCTACGAGCAGTACTTC
TRBJ1-5,few,15,TRBV3-1,TRBD1,CASSQPRQGGQPQHF,TGTGCCAGCAGCCAACCGCGACAGGGGGGTCAGCCCCAGCATTTT
TRBJ2-6,many,12,TRBV20-1,.,CSAPSGANVLTF,TGCAGTGCTCCATCTGGGGCCAACGTCCTGACTTTC
TRBJ2-7,many,15,TRBV5-1,.,CASSFSPTESYEQYF,TGCGCCAGCAGCTTTTCTCCGACAGAATCCTACGAGCAGTACTTC
TRBJ1-3,many,15,TRBV12-3/TRBV12-4,.,CASSLAGSSGNTIYF,TGTGCCAGCAGTTTGGCAGGGTCCTCTGGAAACACCATATATTTT
TRBJ2-5,many,13,TRBV20-1,.,CSARWQPGETQYF,TGCAGTGCTAGGTGGCAGCCGGGGGAGACCCAGTACTTC
TRBJ2-7,.,15,TRBV24-1,TRBD1,CATSARARGHYEQYF,TGTGCCACCAGTGCTAGAGCCAGGGGGCACTACGAGCAGTACTTC
TRBJ2-1,many,16,TRBV19,.,CASSRRIIGSYNEQFF,TGTGCCAGTAGTCGAAGAATCATCGGCTCCTACAATGAGCAGTTCTTC
TRBJ1-5,many,15,TRBV19,.,CASSIFASSNQPQHF,TGTGCCAGTAGTATTTTCGCCTCAAGCAATCAGCCCCAGCATTTT
TRBJ2-7,few,10,TRBV30,.,CAWGPGLYRF,TGTGCCTGGGGACCCGGGCTCTACCGGTTC
TRBJ2-7,.,15,TRBV6-2/TRBV6-3,TRBD1,CASSYRGHRPYEQYF,TGTGCCAGCAGCTACAGGGGGCATCGTCCCTACGAGCAGTACTTC
TRBJ2-7,many,16,TRBV4-3,.,CASSQEGTMSSYEQYF,TGCGCCAGCAGCCAAGAAGGGACAATGAGCTCCTACGAGCAGTACTTC
TRBJ2-7,medium-sized,11,TRBV4-2,.,CASSQAAEQYF,TGTGCCAGCAGCCAAGCTGCCGAGCAGTACTTC
TRBJ2-5,.,15,TRBV7-7,TRBD2,CASSLAPGGPETQYF,TGTGCTAGCAGCTTAGCGCCGGGGGGGCCAGAGACCCAGTACTTC
TRBJ2-6,many,19,TRBV6-5,TRBD1,CASAVRPGQGLSGANVLTF,TGTGCCAGCGCCGTACGTCCGGGACAGGGTCTCTCTGGGGCCAACGTCCTGACTTTC
TRBJ2-1,many,14,TRBV10-3,.,CAIRQAGPYNEQFF,TGTGCCATCAGACAGGCGGGCCCCTACAATGAGCAGTTCTTC
TRBJ1-4,.,14,TRBV30,.,CAWSLEQRNEKLFF,TGTGCCTGGAGTTTAGAACAGCGTAATGAAAAACTGTTTTTT
TRBJ2-1,.,18,TRBV11-3,TRBD2,CASSPRSSGGVPYNEQFF,TGTGCCAGCAGCCCCCGGAGTAGCGGGGGGGTCCCCTACAATGAGCAGTTCTTC
TRBJ2-7,.,13,TRBV5-1,TRBD1,CASSTGQGEWQYF,TGCGCCAGCAGCACTGGACAGGGAGAATGGCAGTACTTC
TRBJ2-3,.,17,TRBV7-2,TRBD2,CASSSAQGLAGTDPQYF,TGTGCCAGCAGCTCAGCCCAGGGACTAGCGGGCACAGATCCGCAGTATTTT
TRBJ2-3,many,14,TRBV11-3,.,CASSLERGTDTQYF,TGTGCCAGCAGCTTAGAGCGGGGCACAGATACGCAGTATTTT
TRBJ2-3,many,18,TRBV10-3,TRBD2,CAISAHLAGEGSTDTQYF,TGTGCCATCAGTGCCCACCTAGCGGGGGAAGGTAGCACAGATACGCAGTATTTT
TRBJ2-5,many,13,TRBV29-1,.,CSVVVEPQETQYF,TGCAGCGTTGTCGTTGAGCCTCAAGAGACCCAGTACTTC
TRBJ1-5,many,15,TRBV9,.,CASSVGWESNQPQHF,TGTGCCAGCAGCGTAGGCTGGGAAAGCAATCAGCCCCAGCATTTT
TRBJ2-5,many,14,TRBV27,TRBD2,CASRGLAGAKTQYF,TGTGCCAGCAGGGGACTAGCGGGAGCCAAGACCCAGTACTTC
TRBJ1-2,.,17,TRBV7-9,TRBD1,CASSPPPGGPVNRGYTF,TGTGCCAGCAGCCCACCCCCAGGGGGGCCTGTCAACAGAGGCTACACCTTC
TRBJ1-2,.,15,TRBV14,.,CASSLHGQGKYGYTF,TGTGCCAGCAGCCTACACGGGCAGGGAAAATATGGCTACACCTTC
TRBJ2-1,few,15,TRBV5-4,.,CASRRVGGSPNEQFF,TGTGCCAGCAGGCGTGTCGGGGGATCCCCCAATGAGCAGTTCTTC
TRBJ1-2,.,15,TRBV11-3,.,CASSSGTALIYGYTF,TGTGCCAGCAGCTCCGGGACGGCCTTAATCTATGGCTACACCTTC
TRBJ2-1,.,11,TRBV20-1,.,CSASGSNEQFF,TGCAGTGCCTCAGGTTCCAATGAGCAGTTCTTC
TRBJ2-5,many,16,TRBV12-3/TRBV12-4,TRBD2,CASSKTSGGGGKTQYF,TGTGCCAGCAGTAAAACTAGCGGGGGGGGAGGAAAGACCCAGTACTTC